The TCR beta chain under discussion was sequenced for a study of CD8+CD57+ T cells in acquired aplastic anemia. Study-wide context: DNA per sorted CD4+ or CD8+ sample ranged about 0.17 to 30 ug, averaging approximately 3.3 ug. On average, healthy donors gave around 9.9 million reads for CD4+ cells.

Genomic DNA, serving as template, underwent TCR beta VDJ and CDR3 profiling. Via MiXCR, TCRdb re-called the reads, giving one row per CDR3 protein. The top ten hold around 28% of the sample, which has 200,000 to 250,000 distinct CDR3 sequences, approximately 60% seen once. Trimming left V 3 bases short and J 2 bases short, with 8 bases between. The CDR3 sequence is 13 residues long. Per germline, CDR1 SNHLY and CDR2 FYNNEI. The chain recombines TRBV2 with TRBJ2-7; D remains ambiguous. Sequenced input: sorted CD4+, CD8+, or CD8+CD57+ T cells (not recorded which) from PBMCs. The receptor was derived from a human donor in good health. The CDR3 spells CASSETLTYEQYF. The CDR3 coding sequence is TGTGCCAGCAGTGAGACACTAACCTACGAGCAGTACTTC.